The 20 T cell receptor beta chains presented below share a single source sample, sequenced in a study of T cell responses to AZD1222 COVID-19 vaccine. The data were produced by immunoSEQ multiplex PCR, yet TCRdb's version contains in-frame clones alone and is incomplete. The table records some 64,000 clones, around 75% of them present only once. The source was peripheral blood, collected on day 0 of AZD1222 vaccination. All receptors come from an adult in good health.

This clone came up a few times. This chain joins TRBV4-1 and TRBJ1-1; D unresolved. V lost 2 bases, J lost 1 base, and 8 bases lay in between. The CDR3 is made up of 14 amino acids. CDR1 is MGHRA and CDR2 is YSYEKL in the germline V gene. CDR3 amino acids: CASSQTRGNTEAFF. The DNA of the CDR3 is TGCGCCAGCAGCCAAACCCGAGGGAACACTGAAGCTTTCTTT.

The chain carries TRBV9 and TRBJ2-1, with 7 positions matching TRBD1. V was clipped by 3 bases and J by 0 bases; unmatched bases: 3. The germline V gene encodes CDR1 SGDLS and CDR2 YYNGEE. This CDR3 is 15 amino acids long. The chain's CDR3 is CASSADRNSYNEQFF. The DNA for the CDR3 is TGTGCCAGCAGCGCGGACAGGAACTCCTACAATGAGCAGTTCTTC.

This clone was counted a single time. This chain links TRBV3-1 (or the pseudogene TRBV3-2) with TRBJ2-5; D is perhaps TRBD2 (6 bases). CDR1 LGHDT and CDR2 YNNKEL come from the germline V gene (reference sequence). Trimming pared 4 bases from V and 5 bases from J, leaving 14 bases between. The CDR3 consists of 14 residues. CDR3 residues: CASSRGTPGETQYF. Here the CDR3 DNA reads TGTGCCAGCAGCCGCGGGACTCCCGGGGAGACCCAGTACTTC.

The chain uses TRBV5-1 and TRBJ1-1, with 7 bases that match TRBD1. The CDR3 covers 14 residues. After removal of 0 bases from V and 5 bases from J, the junction contained 4 bases not matched to a gene. CDR1 is SGHRS and CDR2 is YFSETQ in the germline V gene. CDR3 loop: CASSLDRGQTEAFF. DNA of the CDR3: TGCGCCAGCAGCTTGGATAGGGGACAGACTGAAGCTTTCTTT.

V usage is TRBV7-2 and J usage is TRBJ2-7; maybe TRBD2 (7 bases). This CDR3 is 16 amino acids long. CDR1 and CDR2 (germline): SGHTA, FQGNSA. Trimming left V 6 bases short and J 0 bases short, with 18 bases between. The CDR3 reads CASSWGGGLSSYEQYF. The CDR3 DNA sequence: TGTGCCAGCAGTTGGGGCGGGGGCCTCAGCTCCTACGAGCAGTACTTC.

This chain uses TRBV29-1 with TRBJ1-1, with TRBD1 as a possible D gene (5 bases). V lost 3 bases and J lost 5, with 13 bases in between. Germline loops: CDR1 SQVTM, CDR2 ANQGSEA. The CDR3 sequence is 13 residues long. The CDR3 DNA follows: TGCAGCGTTGAGCCAGGGATGGGGACTGAAGCTTTCTTT. It encodes CSVEPGMGTEAFF.

The V call is TRBV7-6, the J call TRBJ1-1; 7 positions agree with TRBD1. The CDR3 is 15 amino acids. V was clipped by 1 base and J by 6 bases; unmatched bases: 8. Germline-derived CDR1 and CDR2 are SGHVS and FNYEAQ. The DNA of the CDR3 is TGTGCCAGCAGCTTAGTGGCAGGGGGACTTCCTGAAGCTTTCTTT. Translated, it gives CASSLVAGGLPEAFF.

This chain joins TRBV4-1 and TRBJ2-2, with a weak D call TRBD1 (5 bases). Germline lookup yields CDR1 MGHRA and CDR2 YSYEKL. This CDR3 comprises 16 residues. With 2 bases removed from V and 1 base from J, the gap between germline ends came to 11 bases. The CDR3 bases are TGCGCCAGCAGCCAAAACCCTACAGGGAACACCGGGGAGCTGTTTTTT. Residues: CASSQNPTGNTGELFF.

This chain joins TRBV5-1 and TRBJ2-7; a possible D gene is TRBD1 (5 bases). This CDR3 has 15 amino acids. Germline CDR1 and CDR2: SGHRS and YFSETQ. Trimming stripped 5 bases from V and 5 bases from J, with 20 bases between. As DNA, the CDR3 is TGCGCCAGCAGTCTTCGCAGGGAATCTGGTCACGAGCAGTACTTC. Amino acids: CASSLRRESGHEQYF.

The chain links TRBV6-5 to TRBJ1-2; the D is unclear. CDR1 is MNHEY, CDR2 SVGAGI, per germline. The CDR3 loop spans 13 amino acids. V was clipped by 6 bases and J by 1 base, with 9 bases between them. Here the CDR3 DNA reads TGTGCCAGCAGATCTCCTAGTAACTATGGCTACACCTTC. It is translated as CASRSPSNYGYTF.

The chain has TRBV15 and TRBJ2-7; perhaps D is TRBD1 or TRBD2 (7 bases each). The germline V gene has CDR1 LNHNV and CDR2 YYDKDF (reference sequence). V lost 5 bases to trimming and J lost 7 bases, with 24 bases between them. The CDR3 loop spans 16 amino acids. The CDR3 here is CATSFWGGQRVREQYF. In nucleotides, the CDR3 is TGTGCCACCAGCTTTTGGGGGGGACAGAGAGTACGGGAGCAGTACTTC.

The chain couples TRBV12-3 or TRBV12-4 to TRBJ2-1, with D unclear. This CDR3 has 13 amino acids. V was shortened by 2 bases and J by 7 bases, with 9 bases between the two germline ends. CDR3 bases: TGTGCCAGCAGTTTAAGTTCAGAGAATGAGCAGTTCTTC. Protein: CASSLSSENEQFF.

This rearrangement joins TRBV5-1 to TRBJ2-1, with D perhaps TRBD2 (6 bases). Germline V CDR1 and CDR2: SGHRS, YFSETQ. This CDR3 is 14 amino acids long. V shed 0 bases and J shed 7 bases, with 11 bases lying between them. The CDR3 protein is CASSLERGWNEQFF. In DNA form, the CDR3 reads TGCGCCAGCAGCTTGGAACGGGGGTGGAATGAGCAGTTCTTC.

The rearrangement uses TRBV19 and TRBJ1-1; TRBD1 aligns across 8 bases. The CDR3 is 13 residues long. Trimming at V came to 9 bases and at J to 7 bases, leaving 10 bases not matched to a gene. Germline V lookup: CDR1 LNHDA, CDR2 SQIVND (reference sequence). CDR3 sequence: CASHQQGDSEAFF. The CDR3 DNA is TGTGCCAGCCATCAACAGGGGGATAGTGAAGCTTTCTTT.

The chain couples TRBV4-1 to TRBJ2-2, with D unresolved. CDR3 size: 15 residues. V was clipped by 1 base and J by 0 bases, with 6 bases between them. Germline V gene sequence: CDR1 MGHRA, CDR2 YSYEKL. CDR3 nucleotides: TGCGCCAGCAGCCAAGCTACCGCGAACACCGGGGAGCTGTTTTTT. Translated, it gives CASSQATANTGELFF.

The rearrangement uses TRBV3-1 (or the pseudogene TRBV3-2) and TRBJ1-2; D may be TRBD1 (5 bases). The V end was cut by 4 bases, the J end by 8 bases, with 17 bases between. Germline V gene data show CDR1 as LGHDT and CDR2 as YNNKEL (reference sequence). CDR3 length: 14 residues. DNA for the CDR3: TGTGCCAGCAGCCGATTAAACGGCAGGGAGGGCTACACCTTC. Translated, it gives CASSRLNGREGYTF.

The chain links TRBV5-4 to TRBJ1-4; D call uncertain. In germline, CDR1 is SGHNT, CDR2 YYREEE (reference sequence). Trimming cost V 2 bases and J 4 bases, with 9 bases left between them. This CDR3 region has 14 residues. CDR3 nucleotide sequence: TGTGCCAGCAGCTTCGGGCGGAATAATGAAAAACTGTTTTTT. Protein: CASSFGRNNEKLFF.

The V and J genes are TRBV11-2 and TRBJ2-2; TRBD2 aligns across 14 bases. The CDR3 sequence is 15 residues long. With 6 bases clipped from V and 8 bases from J, the junction kept 5 bases outside the gene matches. Per germline, CDR1 SGHAT and CDR2 FQNNGV. CDR3 protein: CASRRLAGGTGELFF. CDR3 in DNA: TGTGCCAGCAGGCGACTAGCGGGGGGGACGGGGGAGCTGTTTTTT.

This clone was found a few times. V usage is TRBV28 and J usage is TRBJ1-1; 7 bases map to TRBD1. Germline CDR1 MDHEN, CDR2 SYDVKM. Losses at the gene ends were 2 bases for V and 0 bases for J; bases not matched to a gene: 3. This CDR3 has 15 amino acids. Here the CDR3 DNA reads TGTGCCAGCAGTTTACCCGGGACAGTGAACACTGAAGCTTTCTTT. Amino acids: CASSLPGTVNTEAFF.

V usage is TRBV29-1 and J usage is TRBJ1-4, with D uncertain. Trimming left V 5 bases short and J 3 bases short, with 10 bases between. Germline CDR1 reads SQVTM; CDR2 reads ANQGSEA. CDR3 length: 13 residues. The CDR3 reads CSVCLNANEKLFF. CDR3 sequence (DNA): TGCAGCGTTTGTTTGAATGCTAATGAAAAACTGTTTTTT.